The 12 T cell receptor beta chains below all came from one sample that was sequenced in a study of CD8+CD57+ T cells in acquired aplastic anemia. Whoever was chosen for sequencing had shown CD8+CD57+ cell expansion by flow cytometry. Genomic DNA acted as the template from which TCR beta VDJ combination and CDR3 sequence profiling were carried out. TCRdb re-called the reads with MiXCR, one entry per CDR3 protein. Counted here are a few hundred thousand distinct CDR3 sequences, roughly 50% occurring once; the ten biggest clones make up approximately 20%. Sequences were obtained from sorted CD4+, CD8+, or CD8+CD57+ T cells (not recorded which) from PBMCs. The receptors derive from a human donor with aplastic anemia.

The V and J genes are TRBV6-6 and TRBJ2-1; 8 nucleotides agree with TRBD2. The junction had 12 bases not matched to a gene; V was cut back by 5 bases and J by 12 bases. Germline CDR1 is MNHNY and CDR2 is SVGAGI (reference sequence). The length of the CDR3 is 14 residues. The CDR3 DNA reads as TGTGCCAGCAGTCCGGGACTAGAGACAGATACGCAGTTCTTC. Protein product: CASSPGLETDTQFF.

For this clonotype: The junction departs from germline at one end; a sequencing error may be responsible. V usage is TRBV9 and J usage is TRBJ1-2; D perhaps matches TRBD1 (6 bases). CDR1 and CDR2 (germline): SGDLS, YYNGEE. This CDR3 is 16 amino acids long. CDR3: CASSRTTSTGGDGYTF. DNA for the CDR3: TGCGCCAGCAGCCGTACTACTTCGACAGGCGGAGATGGCTACACCTTC. The complete variable domain, with remaining parts taken from reference TRBV9 and TRBJ1-2, reads DSGVTQTPKHLITATGQRVTLRCSPRSGDLSVYWYQQSLDQGLQFLIQYYNGEERAKGNILERFSAQQFPDLHSELNLSSLELGDSALYFCASSRTTSTGGDGYTFGSGTRLTVV.

This clonotype has at least ten counts. This sequence joins TRBV5-1 and TRBJ1-4; tentatively, D is TRBD1 (6 bases). The V and J ends lost 0 bases and 5 bases respectively, with 14 bases between them. The CDR3 runs to 16 residues. Germline loops: CDR1 SGHRS, CDR2 YFSETQ. The CDR3: CASSLGTLGQNEKLFF. DNA of the CDR3: TGCGCCAGCAGCTTGGGGACACTAGGACAGAATGAAAAACTGTTTTTT.

This clonotype has only a few counts. The chain is built from TRBV18 and TRBJ1-1, with D unclear. CDR1 is KGHSH, CDR2 LQKENI, per germline. Trimming took off 2 bases at V and 1 base at J, with 11 bases between the two ends. CDR3 length equals 15 residues. This CDR3 is CASSPRQPSNTEAFF. CDR3 DNA: TGTGCCAGCTCACCAAGACAACCTTCGAACACTGAAGCTTTCTTT.

In the case of this clonotype: A much more abundant neighbour one base away suggests this may be a read error. This sequence joins TRBV20-1 and TRBJ2-2; D is tentatively TRBD1 or TRBD2 (5 bases each). The CDR3 has 16 residues. The germline gives CDR1 DFQATT, CDR2 SNEGSKA (reference sequence). The chain's CDR3 is CSARLPGTGNTEELFF. DNA for the CDR3: TGCAGTGCTAGATTACCCGGGACGGGGAACACCGAGGAGCTGTTTTTT.

A word on this clonotype: No conserved phenylalanine or tryptophan is present at the end of the CDR3, so a read error is the likely explanation. Because the CDR3's place on the DNA is in doubt, the DNA is left out and the CDR3 is given as listed by TCRdb. V gene TRBV9 combines with J gene TRBJ2-7. In germline, CDR1 is SGDLS, CDR2 YYNGEE. The CDR3 comprises 8 residues, both ends counted. The CDR3 is CASSASTS.

This clonotype turned up a few times. It may be a read error: a sequence one base away is much more abundant. V usage is TRBV19 and J usage is TRBJ2-7, with 7 bases aligning to TRBD1. V lost 3 bases, J lost 4 bases, and 9 bases stayed unmatched. The CDR3 runs to 15 residues. Germline V gene lookup returns CDR1 LNHDA and CDR2 SQIVND (reference sequence). CDR3 sequence reads: CASSIGEGGVYEQYF. CDR3 bases: TGTGCCAGTAGTATTGGGGAAGGGGGCGTATACGAGCAGTACTTC. Variable domain in full (rest from reference TRBV19 and TRBJ2-7): DGGITQSPKYLFRKEGQNVTLSCEQNLNHDAMYWYRQDPGQGLRLIYYSQIVNDFQKGDIAEGYSVSREKKESFPLTVTSAQKNPTAFYLCASSIGEGGVYEQYFGPGTRLTVT.

The chain combines TRBV7-9 with TRBJ1-5; 10 bases agree with TRBD1. Germline V lookup: CDR1 SEHNR, CDR2 FQNEAQ (reference sequence). Trimming removed 1 base from V and 1 base from J; junction bases left unmatched: 7. This CDR3 spans 18 amino acids. The CDR3 bases are TGTGCCAGCAGCTTAGTGGGGACAGGGGCAATAAGCAATCAGCCCCAGCATTTT. This sequence encodes CASSLVGTGAISNQPQHF.

The CDR3 reads CASSYSGVPYEQYF. The CDR3 DNA reads as TGTGCCAGCAGTTACTCGGGGGTCCCCTACGAGCAGTACTTC. This chain uses TRBV6-5 with TRBJ2-7; D tentatively reads TRBD1 or TRBD2 (5 bases each). V was cut by 0 bases and J by 2 bases, with 8 bases left in between. This CDR3 spans 14 amino acids. Germline values: CDR1 MNHEY, CDR2 SVGAGI.

This clonotype has a count of ten or more. The chain joins TRBV5-8 to TRBJ2-1, with D possibly matching TRBD2 (5 bases). The V gene's germline CDR1 is SGHTS and CDR2 YDEGEE. The CDR3 consists of 15 residues. With 2 bases removed from V and 7 bases from J, the gap between germline ends came to 16 bases. This CDR3 is CASSFPRGEDNEQFF. DNA of the CDR3: TGTGCCAGCAGCTTCCCTCGGGGAGAGGATAATGAGCAGTTCTTC.

This clonotype appeared many times. The V gene is TRBV7-6, the J gene TRBJ1-6; unclear D gene. Germline assignment: CDR1 SGHVS and CDR2 FNYEAQ. CDR3 size: 14 residues. Trimming took 4 bases from V and 7 from J, leaving 11 bases between them. The CDR3 sequence is CASSSSQGNSPLHF. CDR3 nucleotide sequence: TGTGCCAGCAGCTCCAGTCAAGGGAATTCACCCCTCCACTTT.

This clonotype was detected once. This chain connects TRBV20-1 to TRBJ1-2, with D perhaps matching TRBD1 (5 bases). Germline V gene lookup returns CDR1 DFQATT and CDR2 SNEGSKA (reference sequence). CDR3 length: 11 amino acids. Trimming pared 1 base from V and 13 bases from J, leaving 13 bases between. In nucleotides, the CDR3 is TGCAGTGCTAGAGCCCGACGGGGGTGCACCTTC. Amino acid sequence: CSARARRGCTF.